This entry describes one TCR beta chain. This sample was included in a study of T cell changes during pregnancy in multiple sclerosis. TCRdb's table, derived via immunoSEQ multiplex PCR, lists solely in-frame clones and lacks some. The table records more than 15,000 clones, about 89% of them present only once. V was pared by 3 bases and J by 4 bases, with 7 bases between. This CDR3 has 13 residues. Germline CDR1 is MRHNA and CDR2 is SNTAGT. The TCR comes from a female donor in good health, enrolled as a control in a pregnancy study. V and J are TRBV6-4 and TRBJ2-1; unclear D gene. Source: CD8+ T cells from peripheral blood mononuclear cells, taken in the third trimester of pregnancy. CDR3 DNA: TGTGCCAGCAGTGAGGAGAGTTACAATGAGCAGTTCTTC. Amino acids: CASSEESYNEQFF.